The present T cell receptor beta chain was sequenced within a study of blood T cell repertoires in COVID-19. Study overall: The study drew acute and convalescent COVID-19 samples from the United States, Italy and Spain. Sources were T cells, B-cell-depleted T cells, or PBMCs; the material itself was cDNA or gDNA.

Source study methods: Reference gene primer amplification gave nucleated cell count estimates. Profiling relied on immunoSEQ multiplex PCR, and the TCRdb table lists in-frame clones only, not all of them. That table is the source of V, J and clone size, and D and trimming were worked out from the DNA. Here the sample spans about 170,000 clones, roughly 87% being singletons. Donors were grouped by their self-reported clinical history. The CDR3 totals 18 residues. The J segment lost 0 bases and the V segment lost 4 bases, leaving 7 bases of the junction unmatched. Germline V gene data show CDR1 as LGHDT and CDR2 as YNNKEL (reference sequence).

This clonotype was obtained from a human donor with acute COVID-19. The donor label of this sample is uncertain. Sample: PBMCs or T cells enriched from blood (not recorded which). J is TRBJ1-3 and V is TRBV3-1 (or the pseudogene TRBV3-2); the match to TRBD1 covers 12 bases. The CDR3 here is CASSRWGQGALSGNTIYF. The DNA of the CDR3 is TGTGCCAGCAGCCGGTGGGGACAGGGGGCTCTCTCTGGAAACACCATATATTTT.